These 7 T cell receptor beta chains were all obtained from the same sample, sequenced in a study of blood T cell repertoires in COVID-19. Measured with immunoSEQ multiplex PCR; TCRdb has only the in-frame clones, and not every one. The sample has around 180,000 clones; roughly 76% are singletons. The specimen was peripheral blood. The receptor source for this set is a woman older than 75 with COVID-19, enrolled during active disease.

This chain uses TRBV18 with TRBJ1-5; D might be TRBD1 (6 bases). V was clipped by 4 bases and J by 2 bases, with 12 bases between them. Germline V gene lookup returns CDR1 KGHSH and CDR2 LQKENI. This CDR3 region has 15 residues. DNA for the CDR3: TGTGCCAGCTCACGCCGGACAGAAGGCAATCAGCCCCAGCATTTT. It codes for CASSRRTEGNQPQHF.

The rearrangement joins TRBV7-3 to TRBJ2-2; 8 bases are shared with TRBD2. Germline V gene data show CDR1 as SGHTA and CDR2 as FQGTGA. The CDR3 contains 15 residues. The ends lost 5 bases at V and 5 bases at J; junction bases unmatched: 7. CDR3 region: CASSLSGLVTGELFF. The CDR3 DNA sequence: TGTGCCAGCAGCCTATCGGGACTAGTGACCGGGGAGCTGTTTTTT. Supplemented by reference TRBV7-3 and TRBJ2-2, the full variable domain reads GAGVSQTPSNKVTEKGKYVELRCDPISGHTALYWYRQSLGQGPEFLIYFQGTGAADDSGLPNDRFFAVRPEGSVSTLKIQRTERGDSAVYLCASSLSGLVTGELFFGEGSRLTVL.

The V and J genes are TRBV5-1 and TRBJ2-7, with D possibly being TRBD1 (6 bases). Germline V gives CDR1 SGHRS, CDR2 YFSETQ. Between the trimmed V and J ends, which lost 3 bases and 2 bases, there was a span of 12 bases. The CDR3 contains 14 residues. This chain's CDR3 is CASSSLTGTYEQYF. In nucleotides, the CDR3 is TGCGCCAGCAGCTCGTTAACAGGGACCTACGAGCAGTACTTC.

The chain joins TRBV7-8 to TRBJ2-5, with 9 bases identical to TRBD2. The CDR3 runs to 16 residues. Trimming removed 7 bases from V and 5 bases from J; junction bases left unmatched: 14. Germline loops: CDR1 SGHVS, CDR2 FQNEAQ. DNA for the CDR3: TGTGCCAGCACCGATGCGGCGCGGGGGGGAGCGGAGACCCAGTACTTC. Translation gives CASTDAARGGAETQYF.

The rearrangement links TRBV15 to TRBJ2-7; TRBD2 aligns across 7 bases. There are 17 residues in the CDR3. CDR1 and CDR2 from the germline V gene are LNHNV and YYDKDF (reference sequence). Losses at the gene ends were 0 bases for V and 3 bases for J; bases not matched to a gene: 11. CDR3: CATSRDPHSAGVYEQYF. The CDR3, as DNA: TGTGCCACCAGCAGAGATCCCCACTCCGCGGGAGTCTACGAGCAGTACTTC. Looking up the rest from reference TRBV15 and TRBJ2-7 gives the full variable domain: DAMVIQNPRYQVTQFGKPVTLSCSQTLNHNVMYWYQQKSSQAPKLLFHYYDKDFNNEADTPDNFQSRRPNTSFCFLDIRSPGLGDTAMYLCATSRDPHSAGVYEQYFGPGTRLTVT.

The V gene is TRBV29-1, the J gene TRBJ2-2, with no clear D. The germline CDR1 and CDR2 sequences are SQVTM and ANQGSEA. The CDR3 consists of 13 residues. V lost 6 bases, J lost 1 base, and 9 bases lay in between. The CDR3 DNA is TGCAGCGTGAGGTCCATGAACACCGGGGAGCTGTTTTTT. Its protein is CSVRSMNTGELFF.

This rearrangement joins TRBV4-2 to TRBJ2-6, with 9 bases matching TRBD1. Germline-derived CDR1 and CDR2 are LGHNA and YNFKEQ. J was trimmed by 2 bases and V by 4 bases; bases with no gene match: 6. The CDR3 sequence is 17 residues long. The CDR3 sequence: CASSPGTGITGANVLTF. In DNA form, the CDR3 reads TGTGCCAGCAGCCCCGGGACAGGGATCACTGGGGCCAACGTCCTGACTTTC.